This T cell receptor (beta chain) came from a study of blood T cell repertoires in COVID-19. Overall study context: Sites in the United States, Italy and Spain provided acute and convalescent COVID-19 samples. PBMCs, B-cell-depleted T cells, or T cells provided the cDNA or gDNA that made up the material.

Under the authors' procedure: Quantification of nucleated cells was approximated via reference gene primer amplification. Sequencing used immunoSEQ multiplex PCR; TCRdb keeps in-frame clones, though not all of them. That table supplies the V and J calls and clone size; D and trimming were determined from the DNA. The table includes 110,000 or so clones, roughly 81% detected once. The CDR3 totals 16 residues. V shed 3 bases and J 7 bases; nucleotides not matched to a gene: 9. In germline, CDR1 is LNHDA, CDR2 SQIVND (reference sequence). This chain links TRBV19 with TRBJ2-3, with 11 positions matching TRBD2. The sample consisted of peripheral blood. This clonotype was obtained from a woman in her 70s with acute or convalescent COVID-19. Here the CDR3 DNA reads TGTGCCAGTAGTATCGGTCGGACTAGCGGGCTGAATACGCAGTATTTT. It is translated as CASSIGRTSGLNTQYF.